These T cell receptor beta chains were read from a single sample in a study of cytomegalovirus exposure and HLA in healthy donors. Only in-frame clones appear in the TCRdb table, and some are missing; sequencing was by immunoSEQ multiplex PCR. The sample holds some 87,000 clones, around 77% seen once. The sequencing input was PBMCs. These receptors all stem from a man aged 50 or older in good health and CMV-seropositive. Each CDR3 is given with its conserved first and last residue. D genes are given only for firm matches. Clone size is not always given. Where it is, it says once, few, many or a class for expanded clones.

D gene	V gene	clone size	J gene	CDR3 protein	CDR3 DNA
-	TRBV7-9	-	TRBJ1-5	CASSLQGNQPQHF	TGTGCCAGCAGCTTACAGGGCAATCAGCCCCAGCATTTT
-	TRBV30	-	TRBJ1-3	CAWSVRGRSSGNTIYF	TGTGCCTGGAGTGTACGTGGTCGGAGCTCTGGAAACACCATATATTTT
TRBD1	TRBV10-3	-	TRBJ2-2	CAISEPGQHHTGELFF	TGTGCCATCAGTGAGCCGGGACAGCATCACACCGGGGAGCTGTTTTTT
-	TRBV30	-	TRBJ2-7	CAWSLGDQEYF	TGTGCCTGGAGCTTAGGGGATCAGGAGTACTTC
-	TRBV9	-	TRBJ2-5	CASSIGGAAAGETQYF	TGTGCCAGCAGCATTGGGGGGGCCGCTGCAGGGGAGACCCAGTACTTC
TRBD1	TRBV10-3	-	TRBJ1-6	CAIRKGQDNSPLHF	TGTGCCATCAGGAAAGGACAGGATAATTCACCCCTCCACTTT
-	TRBV13	-	TRBJ2-1	CASSLVRYNEQFF	TGTGCCAGCAGCTTAGTCCGGTACAATGAGCAGTTCTTC
-	TRBV6-4	-	TRBJ2-1	CASSEVPGYNEQFF	TGTGCCAGCAGTGAAGTACCGGGATACAATGAGCAGTTCTTC
-	TRBV11-2	-	TRBJ2-1	CASSLGRGSAYNEQFF	TGTGCCAGCAGCTTAGGCAGGGGCTCTGCCTACAATGAGCAGTTCTTC
-	TRBV6-5	-	TRBJ1-1	CASSYSANPNTEAFF	TGTGCCAGCAGTTACTCGGCCAACCCGAACACTGAAGCTTTCTTT
-	TRBV15	-	TRBJ1-2	CATSSNLQAPYGYTF	TGTGCCACCAGCAGTAACTTACAGGCTCCCTATGGCTACACCTTC
-	TRBV6-6	-	TRBJ2-3	CASSPPSGRTDTQYF	TGTGCCAGCAGCCCCCCCAGTGGCCGCACAGATACGCAGTATTTT
-	TRBV5-5	-	TRBJ1-2	CASSLGGQPPYLYGYTF	TGTGCCAGCAGCTTGGGGGGCCAACCCCCGTATCTCTATGGCTACACCTTC
-	TRBV27	-	TRBJ2-2	CASSFKASPNTGELFF	TGTGCCAGCAGTTTTAAGGCTAGCCCGAACACCGGGGAGCTGTTTTTT
-	TRBV13	-	TRBJ1-1	CASSELEGNTEAFF	TGTGCCAGCAGCGAATTAGAGGGGAACACTGAAGCTTTCTTT
-	TRBV4-3	-	TRBJ1-2	CASSQDLGQSYGYTF	TGCGCCAGCAGCCAAGATCTAGGACAATCCTATGGCTACACCTTC
TRBD1	TRBV9	-	TRBJ2-7	CASSARTGHEQYF	TGTGCCAGCAGCGCCCGGACAGGGCACGAGCAGTACTTC
-	TRBV28	-	TRBJ2-3	CASSPSLGHGTDTQYF	TGTGCCAGCAGTCCATCCCTGGGACACGGGACAGATACGCAGTATTTT
-	TRBV21-1	-	TRBJ2-5	CASSQLRELETQYF	TGTGCCAGCAGCCAGTTAAGGGAGTTGGAGACCCAGTACTTC
-	TRBV27	-	TRBJ2-2	CASTLSFRNTGELFF	TGTGCCAGCACTTTAAGCTTCCGGAACACCGGGGAGCTGTTTTTT
TRBD1	TRBV5-5	once	TRBJ1-5	CASSWGQVNQPQHF	TGTGCCAGCAGCTGGGGACAGGTTAATCAGCCCCAGCATTTT
-	TRBV10-1	-	TRBJ2-7	CASSGRRTPNYEQYF	TGCGCCAGCAGTGGTAGGAGGACGCCCAACTACGAGCAGTACTTC